The rows below give T cell receptor beta chains drawn from one sample of a study of tumor-infiltrating lymphocytes in primary liver carcinoma. Each CDR3 protein is one row after TCRdb ran MiXCR on the multiplex PCR reads. Of about 200,000 distinct CDR3 sequences in the sample, less than 75% were seen once. The specimen was peripheral blood. The receptors originated from a woman aged 55-70 years with primary liver carcinoma and hepatitis B virus infection. The CDR3 runs from the conserved cysteine through the conserved F or W. A D gene is named only where the DNA matches it firmly. Expanded clones are given a class, and other clones once, few, many or no size at all.

d_call clone_size j_call v_call cdr3_nt cdr3_aa
TRBD2 few TRBJ2-1 TRBV6-1 TGTGCCAGCAGTCTGACTCTAGCGGGAGCTTCCTACAATGAGCAGTTCTTC CASSLTLAGASYNEQFF
NA few TRBJ2-7 TRBV30 TGTGCCTGGAGTAGAAAGCCCCTTGGGGGGTACGAGCAGTACTTC CAWSRKPLGGYEQYF
NA many TRBJ1-6 TRBV11-2 TGTGCCAGCAGCTTCTGGGGCCGACCCCATCTTAATTCACCCCTCCACTTT CASSFWGRPHLNSPLHF
NA NA TRBJ1-4 TRBV12-3/TRBV12-4 TGTGCCAGCAGCTTGGCGGGAGATGAAAAACTGTTTTTT CASSLAGDEKLFF
NA NA TRBJ2-2 TRBV11-2 TGTGCCAGCAACTTAGTTGCAGAGGTCACCGGGGAGCTGTTTTTT CASNLVAEVTGELFF
NA NA TRBJ1-4 TRBV2 TGTGCCAGCACGAGAAGCGGCTCAACTAATGAAAAACTGTTTTTT CASTRSGSTNEKLFF
TRBD1 NA TRBJ1-2 TRBV6-6 TGTGTCAGCAATCCTACGACAGGGGACTATGGCTACACCTTC CVSNPTTGDYGYTF
NA NA TRBJ1-2 TRBV4-1 TGCGCCAGCAGCCAACCCCCAGAAGACCCCCTGGCAGATCACTATGGCTACACCTTC CASSQPPEDPLADHYGYTF
TRBD2 many TRBJ2-2 TRBV11-3 TGTGCCAGCAGCGAAATAGCGGGAGGTTCCGGGGAGCTGTTTTTT CASSEIAGGSGELFF
NA NA TRBJ2-1 TRBV28 TGTGCCAGCAGTTGGACTGGGCCCCACTACAATGAGCAGTCCTTC CASSWTGPHYNEQSF
TRBD2 NA TRBJ2-5 TRBV5-6 TGTGCCAGCAGCTCCCGGACGGAGTGGGGAGGGGCCCAGTACTTC CASSSRTEWGGAQYF
TRBD2 NA TRBJ2-5 TRBV29-1 TGCAGCGTTGAAGGTCCGGGACTAGCGAGTGTGAGCCAAGAGACCCCGTACTTC CSVEGPGLASVSQETPYF
NA many TRBJ2-7 TRBV29-1 TGCAGCGTTCGATCAGGGACACCGGGAGAGCAGTACTTC CSVRSGTPGEQYF
NA NA TRBJ2-1 TRBV11-2 TGTGCCAGCAGCTTAGCCGGGAGTCCCAATGAGCAGTATTTC CASSLAGSPNEQYF
NA many TRBJ1-4 TRBV6-5 TGTGCCAGCAGCGAAACAGGGTACACTAATGAAAAACTGTTTTTT CASSETGYTNEKLFF
NA NA TRBJ2-2 TRBV6-1 TGTGCCAGCAACCGAGTCACGGGTGGGGGGATGGGCACCGGGGAGCTGTTTTTT CASNRVTGGGMGTGELFF
NA NA TRBJ2-3 TRBV7-8 TGTGCCAGCAGCTTAGGCAGGGGGACTAGTTGGACAGATACGCAGTATTTT CASSLGRGTSWTDTQYF
NA NA TRBJ1-5 TRBV28 TGCGCCAGCAGCTCTGGACAGCCGGACAATCAGCCCCAGCATTTT CASSSGQPDNQPQHF
TRBD2 NA TRBJ2-1 TRBV12-3/TRBV12-4 TGTGCCAGCAGTCCAGCAGCGGGAGCCCCCAATAGTAAGCAGTTCTTC CASSPAAGAPNSKQFF
NA many TRBJ2-7 TRBV12-3/TRBV12-4 TGTGCCAGCAGTTTAGCAGGTTTTTACGAGCAGTACTTC CASSLAGFYEQYF
TRBD2 NA TRBJ2-1 TRBV6-5 TGTGTCAGCAGTTCCCTACTAGCGGGAGGGCCGGAGGGCTCCTATAATGAGCAGTTCTTC CVSSSLLAGGPEGSYNEQFF
NA many TRBJ2-4 TRBV7-8 TGTGCCAGCAGCTTGGTTCGGGGCCTTGACCTCGCCAAAAACATTCAGTACTTC CASSLVRGLDLAKNIQYF
TRBD2 NA TRBJ2-1 TRBV28 TGTGCCAGCACGATGGGACTAGCGGGACACAATGAGCAGTTCTTC CASTMGLAGHNEQFF
NA NA TRBJ2-7 TRBV11-2 TGTGCCAGCATCTTAGATTTCTACGAGCAGTACTTC CASILDFYEQYF
NA few TRBJ2-3 TRBV29-1 TGCAGTGTTAACACAGATACGCAGTATTTT CSVNTDTQYF
NA NA TRBJ2-1 TRBV11-3 TGCGCCAGCAGCTTGAGGAATAAGCAGTTCTTC CASSLRNKQFF
TRBD2 NA TRBJ2-3 TRBV11-1 TGTATCAGCAGCTCAGGACTAGACGCCACAGATACGCAGTATTTT CISSSGLDATDTQYF
NA many TRBJ2-5 TRBV12-3/TRBV12-4 TGTGCCAGCAGTTTCGGGGACGGGGAGACCCAGTACTTC CASSFGDGETQYF
TRBD2 NA TRBJ2-5 TRBV6-5 TGTGACAGTAGTTACGGACTAGCGGGAGGGCCGGAGACCCAGTACTTC CDSSYGLAGGPETQYF
TRBD1 NA TRBJ1-3 TRBV19 TGTGCCAGTAGTATTTTACAGGGGGCCGGCTCTGGAAACACCATATATTTT CASSILQGAGSGNTIYF
TRBD1 NA TRBJ1-1 TRBV28 TGTGCCAGCAGTTCAGGGGGGCGAACTGAAGCTTTCTTT CASSSGGRTEAFF
NA many TRBJ1-6 TRBV6-5 TGTGCCAGCAGTTACTCCTCAGGGCTGGGTTCACCCCTCCACTTT CASSYSSGLGSPLHF
NA NA TRBJ2-7 TRBV29-1 TGTAGCGTTGTTAGGCTAACGGGGTCCTACGAGCAGTACTTC CSVVRLTGSYEQYF
TRBD1 many TRBJ2-3 TRBV14 TGTGCCAGCAGCCTGGGACAGGTTGGCACAGATACGCAGTATTTT CASSLGQVGTDTQYF
TRBD1 NA TRBJ2-3 TRBV29-1 TGCAGCGTTGAAGATGGGGTTAGGAGGACAGGCAGCACAGATACGCAGTATTTC CSVEDGVRRTGSTDTQYF
TRBD2 many TRBJ2-7 TRBV6-5 TGTGCCAGCAGTTACTCGTGGACCTCTAGCGGGACGTACGAGCAGTACTTC CASSYSWTSSGTYEQYF
TRBD2 many TRBJ2-1 TRBV11-3 TGTGCCAGCAGCCTGGGGGTAGCGGGAGTCCTGTTCTTC CASSLGVAGVLFF
NA many TRBJ1-5 TRBV5-5 TGTGCCAGCAGCTTCGGCGGCGGGGATAGCAATCAGCCCCAGCATTTT CASSFGGGDSNQPQHF
NA NA TRBJ2-7 TRBV28 TGTGCCAGCAATGCCCTCCTAGCGAAGGTCCCCTACGAGCAGTACTTC CASNALLAKVPYEQYF
NA NA TRBJ2-7 TRBV6-2/TRBV6-3 TGTGCCAGCAGTTACGGGTCACCGATGATCGAGCAGTATTTC CASSYGSPMIEQYF
NA NA TRBJ2-7 TRBV7-8 TGTGCCAGCAACTCAATGGACTTCTCCTACGAGCAGTACTTC CASNSMDFSYEQYF
NA once TRBJ2-2 TRBV12-3/TRBV12-4 TGTTCCAGCAGTCCGGGACTCGTCCAACTCGGGGAGCTGTTTTTT CSSSPGLVQLGELFF
TRBD1 NA TRBJ2-7 TRBV6-5 TGTGCCAGCAGTACCACCTCGACAGGGGGAGGAGACCAGTACTTC CASSTTSTGGGDQYF
NA few TRBJ2-7 TRBV14 TGTGCCAGCAGCCCCCCCGACAGGAGGACCGAGCAGTACTTC CASSPPDRRTEQYF
NA NA TRBJ1-1 TRBV11-3 TGTGCTAGCAGCTTAGGGGGGACGGGCCCGTCCTTT CASSLGGTGPSF
NA NA TRBJ2-1 TRBV7-9 TGTGCCAGCAGCTTAAGTGGCGGCAGTGAGCAGTTCTTC CASSLSGGSEQFF